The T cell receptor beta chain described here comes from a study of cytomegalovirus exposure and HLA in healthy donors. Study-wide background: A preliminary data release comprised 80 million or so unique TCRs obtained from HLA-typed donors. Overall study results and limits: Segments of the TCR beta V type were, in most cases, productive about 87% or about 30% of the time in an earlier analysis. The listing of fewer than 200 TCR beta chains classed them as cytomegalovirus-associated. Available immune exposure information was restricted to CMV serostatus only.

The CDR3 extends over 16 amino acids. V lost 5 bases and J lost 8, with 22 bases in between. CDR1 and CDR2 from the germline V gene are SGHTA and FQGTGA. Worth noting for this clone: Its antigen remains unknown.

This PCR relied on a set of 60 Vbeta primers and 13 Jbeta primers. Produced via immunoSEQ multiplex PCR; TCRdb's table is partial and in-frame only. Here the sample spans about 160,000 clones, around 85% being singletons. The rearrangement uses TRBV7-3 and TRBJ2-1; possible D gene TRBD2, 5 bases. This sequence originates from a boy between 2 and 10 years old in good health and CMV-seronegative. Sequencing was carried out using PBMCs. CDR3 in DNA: TGTGCCAGCAGCCCCCTAGGGAGCGGAGGAAGCGATGAGCAGTTCTTC. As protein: CASSPLGSGGSDEQFF.